This T cell receptor (beta chain) originates from a study of Ad26.COV2.S vaccination and SARS-CoV-2 variants. About the research overall: The COV1001 Ad26.COV2.S trial arm included the donor. Intramuscular Ad26.COV2.S at 5x10^10 or 1x10^11 viral particles. Notes on the study in general: People who got the vaccine or the placebo had similar non-spike TCR breadth.

Comments on this clone: Antigen specificity is unknown.

Treatment described: around 19 received Ad26.COV2.S at low or high dose, single or two shots; about five received placebo; per-sample allocation not given. Sample collection was performed on day 63 after the first vaccine or placebo injection. Between the trimmed V and J ends, which lost 8 bases and 2 bases, there was a span of 16 bases. Germline values: CDR1 GTSNPN, CDR2 SVGIG (reference sequence). The CDR3 covers 14 residues. Repertoires were generated with immunoSEQ multiplex PCR, while TCRdb's copy carries only in-frame clones and drops some. The repertoire has some 340,000 clones, more than 70% of them found once; the top ten carry 1.9%.

The chain recombines TRBV30 with TRBJ1-5; a weak D match, TRBD1 (6 bases). The source is a person aged 18-65 years who received the Ad26.COV2.S COVID-19 vaccine or a placebo. The sequencing here drew on peripheral blood, taken in a trial of Ad26.COV2.S vaccine versus placebo. This CDR3 is CAGGGPNGNQPQHF. The DNA for the CDR3 is TGTGCCGGAGGGGGGCCTAATGGCAATCAGCCCCAGCATTTT.